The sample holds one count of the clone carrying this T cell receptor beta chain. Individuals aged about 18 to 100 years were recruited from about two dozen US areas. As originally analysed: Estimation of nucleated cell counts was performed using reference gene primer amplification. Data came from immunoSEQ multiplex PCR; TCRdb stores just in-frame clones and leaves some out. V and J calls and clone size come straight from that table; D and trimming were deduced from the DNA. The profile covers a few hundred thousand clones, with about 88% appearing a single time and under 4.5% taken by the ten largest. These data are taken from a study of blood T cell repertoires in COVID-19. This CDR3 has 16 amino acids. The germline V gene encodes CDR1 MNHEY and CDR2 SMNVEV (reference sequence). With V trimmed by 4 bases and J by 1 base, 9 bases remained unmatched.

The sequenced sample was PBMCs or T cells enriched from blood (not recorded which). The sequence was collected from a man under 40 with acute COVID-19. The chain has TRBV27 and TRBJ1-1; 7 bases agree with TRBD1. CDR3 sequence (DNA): TGTGCCAGCAGTTCGGGACAGATGATAACGAACACTGAAGCTTTCTTT. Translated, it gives CASSSGQMITNTEAFF.